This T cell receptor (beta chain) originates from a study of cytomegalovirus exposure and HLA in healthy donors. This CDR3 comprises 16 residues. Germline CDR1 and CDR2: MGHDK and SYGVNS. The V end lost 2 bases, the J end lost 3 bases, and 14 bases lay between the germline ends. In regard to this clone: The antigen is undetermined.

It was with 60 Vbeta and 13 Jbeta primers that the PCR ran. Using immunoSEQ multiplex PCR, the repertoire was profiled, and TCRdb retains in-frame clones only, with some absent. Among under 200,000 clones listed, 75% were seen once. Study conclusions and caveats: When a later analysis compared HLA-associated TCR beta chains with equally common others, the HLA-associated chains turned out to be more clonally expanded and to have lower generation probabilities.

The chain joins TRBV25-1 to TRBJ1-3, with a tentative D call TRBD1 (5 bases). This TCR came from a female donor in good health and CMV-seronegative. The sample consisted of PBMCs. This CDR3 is CASSERFRTNGNTIYF. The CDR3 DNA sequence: TGTGCCAGCAGTGAACGGTTTCGGACAAATGGAAACACCATATATTTT.